This T cell receptor (beta chain) emerged from a study of T-cell memory formation after mild COVID-19. TCR alpha and TCR beta cDNA libraries with sample barcodes and UMIs came from 5'RACE using constant-segment primers. TCRdb called the 5' RACE reads again in MiXCR, with one record for every CDR3 protein. The table lists approximately 400,000 distinct CDR3 sequences, less than 25% of them singletons. This clonotype was seen a few times. Its antigen is not identified. Germline V gene lookup returns CDR1 GTSNPN and CDR2 SVGIG (reference sequence). V lost 5 bases, J lost 1 base, and 5 bases stayed unmatched. The CDR3 is made up of 14 amino acids. The study, taken as a whole, reports: Shrinking CD4+ clones resided mostly in CM and EM, and CD8+ ones in EMRA. The study found balanced CD4/CD8 in clones contracting day 15 to 85 and a CD4+ lean in later expanders. Some clones that responded were present in memory (sampled pre-infection), which suggests cross-reactive memory joined.

The sample comprised PBMCs or a T cell subset sorted from them (not recorded which). The clonotype originates from an adult woman who had mild COVID-19 (a few samples of this study predate the infection). Cell type and time point are not known. The chain has TRBV30 and TRBJ2-1; 7 nucleotides line up with TRBD2. The CDR3, as DNA: TGTGCCTGGGGGGCTAGCGGATCCTACAATGAGCAGTTCTTC. Translating it yields CAWGASGSYNEQFF.